This record covers a single TCR beta chain. The antigen is undetermined. The germline V gene has CDR1 ENHRY and CDR2 SYGVKD. Trimming removed 7 bases from V and 1 base from J, with 14 bases in between. The CDR3 consists of 14 residues. TCRdb independently ran MiXCR on the RT-PCR reads; one entry per CDR3 protein. The table lists approximately 520,000 distinct CDR3 sequences, approximately 17% of them singletons. This sample was taken from a study of response to subunit inactivated influenza vaccine. Regarding the study as a whole: Seasonal influenza vaccination, on each occasion, was suggested by the authors to recruit few new T cells.

This TCR derives from a man aged 45-69 years who received an inactivated influenza vaccine. The chain combines TRBV10-3 with TRBJ2-7; D uncertain. The sequencing here drew on CD4+ T cells sorted from PBMCs, taken less than 30 months after vaccination. The CDR3 is CAIKSTTVSYEQYF. The DNA for the CDR3 is TGTGCCATCAAATCAACGACGGTTTCCTACGAGCAGTACTTC.